This T cell receptor beta chain was found in a study of T-cell reconstitution after alpha-beta-depleted transplantation in children (dated by TCRdb to the mid-2010s). Looking at the study overall: Using TCR repertoire profiling, the study followed T-cell immune reconstitution in a quantitative way in children after TCRalphabeta/CD19-depleted allogeneic hematopoietic cell transplantation.

Reading the label with the study, this specimen's treatment or condition is: allogeneic hematopoietic cell transplantation with graft depleted of TCRalphabeta T cells and CD19 B cells. The transplant recipients were children given TCRalphabeta/CD19-depleted allogeneic hematopoietic cell grafts. Results the study describes overall, beyond this receptor: The apparently early recovery of alphabetaT-cell counts about two months after transplant reportedly depended on only several hundred rapidly expanded clones that came from non-depleted graft cells. Hyperexpanded clone frequencies declined over subsequent months; after one year, T-cell counts and TCRbeta diversity were mostly attributed to newly produced T cells. In some patients, the high TCRbeta diversity seen at day 60 was put down to recipient T cells and intrathymic progenitors that had survived conditioning.

The CDR3 covers 16 residues, taking in both the cysteine and the phenylalanine. Left in the record is the CDR3 DNA by itself, 48 bases read in frame from the first base. CDR1 and CDR2 are read off the germline V gene (reference sequence) as SEHNR and FQNEAQ. V drops 3 bases and J drops 0 bases, leaving 12 bases in between. Regarding this clonotype: It has no known antigen specificity. Qualities for individual bases were not recorded, and no much larger clone is one base off.

Libraries were built with PCR. The sequencer listed for this sample is Illumina HiSeq 2500. TCR libraries were prepared with molecular barcoding, using unique molecular identifiers to normalize TCRbeta repertoire quantification. The public reads were reanalyzed by TCRdb: fastp trimming at Q25, MiXCR alignment, in-frame beta chains only. Each entry merges the rows of one CDR3 protein and shows their most common DNA and genes. Within this sample are a few hundred thousand distinct CDR3 sequences, with roughly 30% of them counted one time only. The biggest ten clones account for around a third of the sample.

This receptor was taken from a boy under three years old with Wiskott-Aldrich syndrome, due to receive a stem cell transplant. This chain is built from TRBV7-9 and TRBJ2-1; the D gene is unclear. The sequencing used PBMCs, collected before TCRalphabeta/CD19-depleted stem cell transplant. The CDR3 reads CASSLWVQSSYNEQFF. The DNA sequence follows: TGTGCCAGCAGCTTGTGGGTCCAGAGCTCCTACAATGAGCAGTTCTTC.